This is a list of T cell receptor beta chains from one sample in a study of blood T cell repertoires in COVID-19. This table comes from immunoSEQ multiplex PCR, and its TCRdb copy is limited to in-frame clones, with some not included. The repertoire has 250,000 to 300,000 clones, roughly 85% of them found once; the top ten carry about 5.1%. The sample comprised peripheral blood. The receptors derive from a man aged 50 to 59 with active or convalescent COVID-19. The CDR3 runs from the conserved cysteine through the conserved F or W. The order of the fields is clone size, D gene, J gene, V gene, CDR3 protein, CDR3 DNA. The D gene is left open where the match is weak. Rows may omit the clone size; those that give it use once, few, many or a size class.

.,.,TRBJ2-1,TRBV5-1,CASSPEGSSRGGEQFF,TGCGCCAGCAGCCCGGAGGGGTCCTCTCGGGGAGGAGAGCAGTTCTTC
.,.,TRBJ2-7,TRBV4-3,CASSQKGPGAYEQYF,TGCGCCAGCAGCCAAAAGGGGCCAGGGGCCTACGAGCAGTACTTC
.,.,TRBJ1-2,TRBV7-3,CASSLAGNYGYTF,TGTGCCAGCAGCTTAGCAGGGAACTATGGCTACACCTTC
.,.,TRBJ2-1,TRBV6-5,CASRAGNEQFF,TGTGCCAGCAGGGCCGGGAATGAGCAGTTCTTC
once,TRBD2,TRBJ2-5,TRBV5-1,CASSETSAQETQYF,TGCGCCAGCAGCGAGACTAGCGCCCAAGAGACCCAGTACTTC
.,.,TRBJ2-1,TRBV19,CASSPVGLGHNEQFF,TGTGCCAGTAGTCCCGTAGGACTTGGACACAATGAGCAGTTCTTC
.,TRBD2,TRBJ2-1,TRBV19,CASSPGLAGAYNEQFF,TGTGCCAGTAGTCCCGGACTAGCGGGAGCCTACAATGAGCAGTTCTTC
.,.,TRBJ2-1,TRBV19,CASMEGRGNEQFF,TGTGCCAGTATGGAGGGAAGGGGAAATGAGCAGTTCTTC
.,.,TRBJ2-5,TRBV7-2,CASSLVLGETQYF,TGTGCCAGCAGCTTAGTACTCGGGGAGACCCAGTACTTC
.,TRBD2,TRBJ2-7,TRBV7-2,CASSPSGAGVSNEQYF,TGTGCCAGCAGCCCCAGTGGAGCGGGAGTGTCCAACGAGCAGTACTTC
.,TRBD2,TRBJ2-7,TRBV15,CASSSGTYEQYF,TGTGCCAGTTCTAGCGGGACCTACGAGCAGTACTTC
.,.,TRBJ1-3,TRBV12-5,CASGLVLGQSPNTIYF,TGTGCTAGTGGTTTGGTATTAGGACAGAGCCCAAACACCATATATTTT
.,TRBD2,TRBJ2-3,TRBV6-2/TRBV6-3,CASSYSGLAGGNTDTQYF,TGTGCCAGCAGTTATTCGGGACTAGCGGGAGGGAACACAGATACGCAGTATTTT
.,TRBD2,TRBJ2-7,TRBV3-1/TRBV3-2,CASSQALAGEAVHF,TGTGCCAGCAGCCAAGCTCTAGCGGGGGAAGCAGTGCACTTC
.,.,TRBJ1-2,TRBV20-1,CSARPRGGYTF,TGCAGTGCTAGACCACGGGGGGGCTACACCTTC
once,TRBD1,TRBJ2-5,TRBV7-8,CASSLGTAVETQYF,TGTGCCAGCAGCTTGGGGACAGCGGTGGAGACCCAGTACTTC
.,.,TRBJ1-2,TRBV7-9,CASSPGEKWGFGYTF,TGTGCCAGCAGCCCCGGGGAAAAATGGGGATTCGGCTACACCTTC
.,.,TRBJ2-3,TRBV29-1,CSVNPLSGYTDTQYF,TGCAGCGTCAACCCCCTTAGCGGATATACAGATACGCAGTATTTT
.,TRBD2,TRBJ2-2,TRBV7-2,CASSLTSGRGPGELFF,TGTGCCAGCAGCTTAACCAGCGGGAGGGGTCCCGGGGAGCTGTTTTTT
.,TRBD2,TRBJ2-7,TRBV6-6,CASSYSPSGIYEQYF,TGTGCCAGCAGTTACTCCCCTAGCGGAATCTACGAGCAGTACTTC
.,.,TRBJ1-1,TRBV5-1,CASSQREVSTEAFF,TGCGCCAGCAGCCAGCGGGAGGTTAGCACTGAAGCTTTCTTT
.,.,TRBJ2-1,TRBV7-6,CASSLFTGSSYNEQFF,TGTGCCAGCAGCTTATTTACCGGGAGCTCCTACAATGAGCAGTTCTTC
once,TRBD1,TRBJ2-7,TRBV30,CASRGRLYEQYF,TGTGCCTCCAGGGGGCGTCTCTACGAGCAGTACTTC
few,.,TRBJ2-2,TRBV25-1,CASSPPGDSEPGELFF,TGTGCCAGCAGCCCTCCGGGTGACAGCGAACCGGGGGAGCTGTTTTTT
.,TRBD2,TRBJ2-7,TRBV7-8,CASSENVGRSLEQYF,TGTGCCAGCAGCGAGAACGTCGGGAGGTCCCTCGAGCAGTACTTC
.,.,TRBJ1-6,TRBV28,CASSLIGALNSPLHF,TGTGCCAGCAGTCTTATAGGGGCCCTTAATTCACCCCTCCACTTT
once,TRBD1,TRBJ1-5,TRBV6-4,CASTATPGGQPQHF,TGTGCCAGCACCGCTACTCCAGGGGGTCAGCCCCAGCATTTT
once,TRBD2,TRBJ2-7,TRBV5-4,CASSLRGGYEQYF,TGTGCCAGCAGCTTGCGGGGGGGCTACGAGCAGTACTTC
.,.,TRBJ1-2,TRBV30,CAWTRGSGYTF,TGTGCCTGGACGCGGGGGTCTGGCTACACCTTC
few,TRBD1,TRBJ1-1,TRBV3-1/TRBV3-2,CASSQGTGWGTEAFF,TGTGCCAGCAGCCAAGGGACAGGGTGGGGAACTGAAGCTTTCTTT
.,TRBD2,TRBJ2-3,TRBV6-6,CASSYGAQPGGDTQYF,TGTGCCAGCAGTTACGGTGCGCAGCCGGGGGGAGATACGCAGTATTTT
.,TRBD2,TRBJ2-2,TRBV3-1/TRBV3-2,CASSQGTSGSITGELFF,TGTGCCAGCAGCCAGGGGACTAGCGGGAGCATCACCGGGGAGCTGTTTTTT
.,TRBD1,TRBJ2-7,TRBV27,CASRITGVFGEQYF,TGTGCCAGCAGGATTACAGGGGTCTTTGGCGAGCAGTACTTC
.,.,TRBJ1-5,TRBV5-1,CASSLSQDQPQHF,TGCGCCAGCAGCTTGAGCCAGGATCAGCCCCAGCATTTT
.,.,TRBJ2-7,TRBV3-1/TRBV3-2,CASSQTIRGEQYF,TGTGCCAGCAGCCAGACTATACGGGGCGAGCAGTACTTC
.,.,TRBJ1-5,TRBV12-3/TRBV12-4,CASGGGQPQHF,TGTGCCAGCGGGGGCGGTCAGCCCCAGCATTTT
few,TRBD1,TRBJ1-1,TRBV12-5,CASGPDRVQGTEAFF,TGTGCTAGTGGTCCTGACAGGGTACAGGGAACTGAAGCTTTCTTT
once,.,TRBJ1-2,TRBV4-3,CASSRSGNYGYTF,TGCGCCAGCAGCCGCTCAGGGAACTATGGCTACACCTTC
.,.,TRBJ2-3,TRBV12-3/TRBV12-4,CASSLGEPDTQYF,TGTGCCAGCAGTTTAGGGGAGCCGGATACGCAGTATTTT